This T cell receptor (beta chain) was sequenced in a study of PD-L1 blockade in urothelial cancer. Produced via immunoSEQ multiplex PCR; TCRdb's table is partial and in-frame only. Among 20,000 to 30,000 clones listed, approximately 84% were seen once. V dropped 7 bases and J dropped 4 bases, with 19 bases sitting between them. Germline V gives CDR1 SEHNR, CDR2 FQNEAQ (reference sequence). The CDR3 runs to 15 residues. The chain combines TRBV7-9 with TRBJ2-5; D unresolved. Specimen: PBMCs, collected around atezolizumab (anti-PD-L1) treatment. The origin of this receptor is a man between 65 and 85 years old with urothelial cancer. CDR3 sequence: CASIPPGQVGETQYF. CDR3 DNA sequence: TGTGCCAGCATTCCCCCCGGTCAGGTGGGAGAGACCCAGTACTTC.